The 22 T cell receptor beta chains below all came from one sample that was sequenced in a study of blood T cell repertoires in COVID-19. Data came from immunoSEQ multiplex PCR; TCRdb stores just in-frame clones and leaves some out. In the table there are over 150,000 clones, roughly 83% of which are singletons. Material for sequencing was peripheral blood. Receptor source: a woman in her sixties or seventies with acute or convalescent COVID-19.

The DNA of the CDR3 is TGTGCCATTGGACAGGGAGTGGGTAATTCACCCCTCCACTTT. This gives the protein CAIGQGVGNSPLHF. The chain couples TRBV19 to TRBJ1-6; TRBD1 agrees at 8 bases. The V and J ends lost 10 bases and 6 bases, in that order; junction bases with no gene match: 8. The CDR3 is made up of 14 amino acids. Germline lookup yields CDR1 LNHDA and CDR2 SQIVND (reference sequence). Full variable domain (outside the CDR3, taken from reference TRBV19 and TRBJ1-6): DGGITQSPKYLFRKEGQNVTLSCEQNLNHDAMYWYRQDPGQGLRLIYYSQIVNDFQKGDIAEGYSVSREKKESFPLTVTSAQKNPTAFYLCAIGQGVGNSPLHFGNGTRLTVT.

V gene TRBV6-5 combines with J gene TRBJ1-2; D is undetermined. The CDR3 contains 14 residues. V was pared by 2 bases and J by 5 bases, with 12 bases between. Germline CDR1 reads MNHEY; CDR2 reads SVGAGI. For the CDR3, the DNA is TGTGCCAGCAGTTACATCGGTGGAGGGTATGGCTACACCTTC. Translated, it gives CASSYIGGGYGYTF.

The chain joins TRBV7-7 to TRBJ1-5, with D hard to call. Germline CDR1 is SSHAT and CDR2 is FNYEAQ (reference sequence). The ends were cut back, 1 base at V and 2 bases at J, with 12 bases in the middle. The CDR3 totals 16 residues. CDR3 sequence reads: CASSLDRGICNQPQHF. DNA for the CDR3: TGTGCCAGCAGCTTAGACAGAGGGATCTGCAATCAGCCCCAGCATTTT.

The CDR3 reads CASSPLAGGPRETQYF. As DNA, the CDR3 is TGTGCCAGTAGCCCTCTAGCGGGGGGGCCAAGAGAGACCCAGTACTTC. This chain links TRBV19 with TRBJ2-5; 12 positions match TRBD2. The CDR3 has 16 amino acids. V gave up 6 bases and J gave up 4 bases; unmatched junction bases: 9. Germline-derived CDR1 and CDR2 are LNHDA and SQIVND (reference sequence).

This clone has a handful of counts. The chain links TRBV2 to TRBJ2-2; unclear D gene. Germline V gene sequence: CDR1 SNHLY, CDR2 FYNNEI. CDR3 size: 15 residues. V lost 3 bases, J lost 2 bases, and 10 bases lay in between. CDR3 DNA: TGTGCCAGCAGTGAGAACTTATCAAACACCGGGGAGCTGTTTTTT. Encoded protein: CASSENLSNTGELFF. Filled out from reference TRBV2 and TRBJ2-2, the complete variable domain reads EPEVTQTPSHQVTQMGQEVILRCVPISNHLYFYWYRQILGQKVEFLVSFYNNEISEKSEIFDDQFSVERPDGSNFTLKIRSTKLEDSAMYFCASSENLSNTGELFFGEGSRLTVL.

This chain connects TRBV10-1 to TRBJ2-7; 9 bases fit TRBD1. Germline V lookup: CDR1 WNHNN, CDR2 SYGVQD (reference sequence). The CDR3 is 13 amino acids. Trimming took 8 bases from V and 3 from J; bases not matched to a gene: 5. CDR3 residues: CASGPGQGYEQYF. The CDR3 bases are TGCGCCAGCGGGCCGGGACAGGGCTACGAGCAGTACTTC.

The rearrangement uses TRBV18 and TRBJ2-5; TRBD1 matches 10 bases. J gave up 2 bases and V 3 bases, and 3 bases lay outside the gene matches. This CDR3 is built from 15 residues. Germline V gene lookup returns CDR1 KGHSH and CDR2 LQKENI. The CDR3 loop reads CASSPGTGAQETQYF. The CDR3 DNA sequence: TGTGCCAGCTCACCTGGGACAGGGGCGCAAGAGACCCAGTACTTC.

The chain recombines TRBV19 with TRBJ2-2; D perhaps matches TRBD2 (6 bases). Germline V gene data show CDR1 as LNHDA and CDR2 as SQIVND (reference sequence). The V end lost 4 bases, the J end lost 0 bases, and 9 bases lay between the germline ends. The CDR3 runs to 15 residues. This CDR3 is CASSTGTANTGELFF. The CDR3 bases are TGTGCCAGTAGTACCGGGACTGCGAACACCGGGGAGCTGTTTTTT.

This chain joins TRBV14 and TRBJ1-4, with D unresolved. Looked up from germline, CDR1 is SGHDN and CDR2 is FVKESK. V dropped 4 bases and J dropped 3 bases, with 3 bases sitting between them. CDR3 length: 12 residues. The CDR3 DNA is TGTGCCAGCAGCCGCGCTAATGAAAAACTGTTTTTT. Translation gives CASSRANEKLFF.

This clone was observed a handful of times. The chain links TRBV5-1 to TRBJ2-2; TRBD1 matches at 9 bases. Germline V gives CDR1 SGHRS, CDR2 YFSETQ. This CDR3 spans 16 amino acids. J gave up 7 bases and V 2 bases, and 9 bases lay outside the gene matches. In DNA, the CDR3 is TGCGCCAGCAGCTTACGGGGGACAGGGACGAACGGGGAGCTGTTTTTT. It translates to CASSLRGTGTNGELFF.

The genes are TRBV19 and TRBJ1-2, with a possible D match to TRBD1 (6 bases). This CDR3 comprises 17 residues. Trimming took off 6 bases at V and 4 bases at J, with 24 bases between the two ends. The germline CDR1 and CDR2 sequences are LNHDA and SQIVND (reference sequence). The CDR3 loop is CASSPSFAGTNIYGYTF. For the CDR3, the DNA is TGTGCCAGTAGCCCTTCGTTTGCCGGGACAAACATCTATGGCTACACCTTC.

The rearrangement joins TRBV14 to TRBJ2-1, with D maybe TRBD2 (6 bases). Trimming stripped 2 bases from V and 6 bases from J, with 8 bases between. CDR1 is SGHDN and CDR2 is FVKESK in the germline V gene. The CDR3 loop spans 13 amino acids. This CDR3 reads CASSQSGGNEQFF. The CDR3 DNA reads as TGTGCCAGCAGCCAATCCGGGGGCAATGAGCAGTTCTTC.

The V and J genes are TRBV18 and TRBJ2-7; TRBD2 agrees at 8 bases. Per germline, CDR1 KGHSH and CDR2 LQKENI. This CDR3 has 14 residues. With 0 bases clipped from V and 6 bases from J, the junction kept 4 bases outside the gene matches. CDR3: CASSPPSSGGEQYF. The CDR3 DNA reads TGTGCCAGCTCACCACCGTCCAGCGGGGGCGAGCAGTACTTC.

The rearrangement links TRBV6-1 to TRBJ2-2, with TRBD2 as a possible D gene (5 bases). Trimming stripped 3 bases from V and 5 bases from J, with 13 bases between. The CDR3 contains 15 residues. Germline assignment: CDR1 MNHNS and CDR2 SASEGT. The CDR3 DNA follows: TGTGCCAGCAGTGAGGTCCGGGGTTATACCGGGGAGCTGTTTTTT. Encoded protein: CASSEVRGYTGELFF.

The DNA of the CDR3 is TGTGCCAGCAGTTACTCCGCCTACGATGGGGCCAACGTCCTGACTTTC. It is translated as CASSYSAYDGANVLTF. This sequence joins TRBV6-5 and TRBJ2-6; D is unclear. Germline V CDR1 and CDR2: MNHEY, SVGAGI. The ends were cut back, 0 bases at V and 3 bases at J, with 9 bases in the middle. The length of the CDR3 is 16 residues.

The chain employs TRBV19 and TRBJ1-6, with 7 bases aligning to TRBD1. Germline-derived CDR1 and CDR2 are LNHDA and SQIVND (reference sequence). The CDR3 covers 14 residues. V dropped 5 bases and J dropped 6; count of bases not matched to a gene: 4. CDR3 in amino acids: CASSRDRINSPLHF. The CDR3 coding sequence is TGTGCCAGTAGTCGGGACAGAATTAATTCACCCCTCCACTTT. Using reference TRBV19 and TRBJ1-6 for the parts outside the CDR3, the full variable domain is DGGITQSPKYLFRKEGQNVTLSCEQNLNHDAMYWYRQDPGQGLRLIYYSQIVNDFQKGDIAEGYSVSREKKESFPLTVTSAQKNPTAFYLCASSRDRINSPLHFGNGTRLTVT.

This chain joins TRBV6-5 and TRBJ2-7, with D maybe TRBD1 (5 bases). Germline V gene data show CDR1 as MNHEY and CDR2 as SVGAGI. CDR3 length: 14 residues. V dropped 2 bases and J dropped 5 bases, with 13 bases sitting between them. In nucleotides, the CDR3 is TGTGCCAGCAGTTACAGGGGCGCCCAGGACGAGCAGTACGTC. The encoded protein is CASSYRGAQDEQYV.

This chain uses TRBV20-1 with TRBJ1-3, with a tentative D call TRBD1 (5 bases). Germline CDR1 and CDR2: DFQATT and SNEGSKA (reference sequence). The V end was cut by 3 bases, the J end by 0 bases, with 12 bases between. The CDR3 is made up of 15 amino acids. The CDR3 region has the DNA TGCAGTGCTAGTGGACGGGGGTACTCTGGAAACACCATATATTTT. This gives the protein CSASGRGYSGNTIYF.

V and J are TRBV2 and TRBJ1-5; D is undetermined. V gave up 6 bases and J gave up 5 bases, with 14 bases separating them. The V gene's germline CDR1 is SNHLY and CDR2 FYNNEI. The CDR3 has 14 amino acids. CDR3 protein: CASRRERVDQPQHF. The CDR3 bases are TGTGCCAGCAGGAGGGAAAGGGTTGATCAGCCCCAGCATTTT.

This CDR3 is CASSQGSGVGNTIYF. CDR3 sequence (DNA): TGTGCCAGCAGCCAAGGGTCAGGGGTTGGAAACACCATATATTTT. The gene calls are TRBV3-1 (or the pseudogene TRBV3-2) and TRBJ1-3; possibly TRBD1 for D (6 bases). Germline-derived CDR1 and CDR2 are LGHDT and YNNKEL (reference sequence). The CDR3 extends over 15 amino acids. V lost 1 base and J 3 bases, leaving 10 bases between the germline ends.

The chain is built from TRBV27 and TRBJ1-2, with D perhaps matching TRBD1 (6 bases). The ends were cut back, 2 bases at V and 6 bases at J, with 16 bases in the middle. Germline CDR1 reads MNHEY; CDR2 reads SMNVEV (reference sequence). This CDR3 has 15 amino acids. The CDR3 sequence is CASSLAPGTTDGYTF. The CDR3 region has the DNA TGTGCCAGCAGTTTAGCTCCGGGGACAACAGATGGCTACACCTTC.

This clone came up a few times. This chain links TRBV7-9 with TRBJ1-6; 9 nucleotides agree with TRBD1. The CDR3 consists of 14 residues. V lost 5 bases to trimming and J lost 5 bases; unmatched junction nucleotides: 1. The germline gives CDR1 SEHNR, CDR2 FQNEAQ (reference sequence). The CDR3 DNA reads as TGTGCCAGCAGCCGGACAGGGGATAATTCACCCCTCCACTTT. It yields the protein CASSRTGDNSPLHF.